This passage covers 22 T cell receptor beta chains from one sample sequenced in a study of T cell responses to AZD1222 COVID-19 vaccine (dated by TCRdb to about 2021). The sample's time point label, decoded: baseline before first vaccination. Library prep was done by the immunoSEQ multiplex PCR assay. Held by TCRdb, this immuneACCESS table contains in-frame sequences only and omits some clones. Under half of the omission traces to an unresolved V gene where checked; the cause of the rest is unknown. Here the sample has approximately 150,000 clones; around nine tenths occur a single time. The ten largest clones add up to 1.5% to 2% of the sample. Sample: peripheral blood, taken on day 0 of AZD1222 vaccination. The receptors shown here come from an adult in good health.

The chain couples TRBV28 to TRBJ2-7, with unresolved D. V dropped 3 bases and J dropped 3 bases, with 33 bases sitting between them. The CDR3 length is 21 residues. Germline loops: CDR1 MDHEN, CDR2 SYDVKM. The chain's CDR3 is CASSFSPASGVWGGEYYEQYF. The CDR3 DNA is TGTGCCAGCAGTTTTAGCCCCGCCTCGGGTGTGTGGGGTGGTGAATACTACGAGCAGTACTTC.

The J gene is TRBJ1-1, the V gene TRBV5-1; D gene unclear. Trimming cost V 4 bases and J 5 bases, with 15 bases left between them. The CDR3 length is 14 residues. Germline assignment: CDR1 SGHRS and CDR2 YFSETQ. CDR3 nucleotides: TGCGCCAGCAGCCCACCCCGGGGTGGGACTGAAGCTTTCTTT. It translates to CASSPPRGGTEAFF.

In nucleotides, the CDR3 is TGCAGCGTCCGACAGGGGAACTATGGCTACACCTTC. It codes for CSVRQGNYGYTF. V gene TRBV29-1 combines with J gene TRBJ1-2, with 8 bases that match TRBD1. CDR1 and CDR2 (germline): SQVTM, ANQGSEA. The J segment lost 2 bases and the V segment lost 6 bases, leaving 2 bases of the junction unmatched. This CDR3 contains 12 residues.

The sample holds a few counts of this clone. CDR3 sequence: CASSFGGLDEQYF. The CDR3 DNA reads TGTGCCAGCAGTTTTGGGGGGCTCGACGAGCAGTACTTC. The genes are TRBV12-3 or TRBV12-4 and TRBJ2-7, with D perhaps assigned TRBD1 or TRBD2 (6 bases each). The CDR3 has 13 amino acids. V was pared by 3 bases and J by 5 bases, with 11 bases between.

The chain uses TRBV6-5 and TRBJ2-7; TRBD2 aligns across 8 bases. Germline CDR1 MNHEY, CDR2 SVGAGI. J lost 2 bases, V lost 10 bases, and 13 bases had no gene match. The CDR3 runs 15 residues. CDR3 sequence: CATTPTSGPAYEQYF. In DNA form, the CDR3 reads TGTGCCACCACACCTACTAGCGGTCCCGCCTACGAGCAGTACTTC.

This clone was picked up one time. J is TRBJ1-2 and V is TRBV9; no clear D gene. Germline V gene data show CDR1 as SGDLS and CDR2 as YYNGEE. Trimming removed 3 bases at V and 4 bases at J, with 16 bases between. The CDR3 is made up of 15 amino acids. The CDR3 is CASSGSLGSSYGYTF. CDR3 in DNA: TGTGCCAGCAGCGGGTCCCTCGGGAGTAGCTATGGCTACACCTTC.

The chain uses TRBV11-2 and TRBJ1-2; the D gene is possibly TRBD1 (6 bases). The CDR3 sequence is 12 residues long. Per the germline V gene, CDR1 is SGHAT and CDR2 is FQNNGV. V shed 1 base and J shed 9 bases, with 9 bases lying between them. CDR3 in amino acids: CASSLAGASYTF. The CDR3 coding sequence is TGTGCCAGCAGCTTAGCAGGGGCAAGCTACACCTTC.

The chain couples TRBV6-6 to TRBJ2-1; the match to TRBD2 covers 10 bases. The CDR3 has 17 amino acids. The germline gives CDR1 MNHNY, CDR2 SVGAGI (reference sequence). Germline trimming cut 5 bases from V and 8 bases from J; bases unmatched to any gene: 15. Here the CDR3 reads CASSLNLEAGGQDEQFF. DNA of the CDR3: TGTGCCAGCAGTCTTAACCTTGAAGCGGGAGGGCAGGATGAGCAGTTCTTC.

Remarks on this clone: The junction does not match germline at one end; this may be a read error. This chain uses TRBV7-3 with TRBJ1-6; D gene unclear. Germline V gene sequence: CDR1 SGHTA, CDR2 FQGTGA. The CDR3 loop spans 13 amino acids. This chain's CDR3 is CASRLTSGSPLHF. In DNA, the CDR3 is TGTGCCAGCAGGTTAACCTCGGGTTCACCCCTCCACTTT. Variable domain in full (rest from reference TRBV7-3 and TRBJ1-6): GAGVSQTPSNKVTEKGKYVELRCDPISGHTALYWYRQSLGQGPEFLIYFQGTGAADDSGLPNDRFFAVRPEGSVSTLKIQRTERGDSAVYLCASRLTSGSPLHFGNGTRLTVT.

The V gene is TRBV5-1, the J gene TRBJ2-1; 9 positions agree with TRBD2. The CDR3 runs 16 residues. The ends lost 5 bases at V and 4 bases at J; junction bases unmatched: 10. Per germline, CDR1 SGHRS and CDR2 YFSETQ. The CDR3 sequence: CASSSLAGVIYNEQFF. DNA of the CDR3: TGCGCCAGCAGTTCTTTAGCGGGGGTGATATACAATGAGCAGTTCTTC.

The chain is built from TRBV6-5 and TRBJ1-1, with D uncertain. This CDR3 comprises 14 residues. The V end was cut by 6 bases, the J end by 10 bases, with 21 bases between. Germline V CDR1 and CDR2: MNHEY, SVGAGI. This chain's CDR3 is CASRTMNRANGAFF. The CDR3 DNA is TGTGCCAGCAGAACAATGAACCGGGCGAACGGAGCTTTCTTT.

The J gene is TRBJ1-3, the V gene TRBV30, with D possibly matching TRBD1 (5 bases). Between the trimmed V and J ends, which lost 3 bases and 4 bases, there was a span of 7 bases. Germline V gene sequence: CDR1 GTSNPN, CDR2 SVGIG (reference sequence). The CDR3 is made up of 12 amino acids. For the CDR3, the DNA is TGTGCCTGGAGGACAGAGGGAAACACCATATATTTT. Translation: CAWRTEGNTIYF.

The V and J genes are TRBV20-1 and TRBJ1-6; D may be TRBD1 (5 bases). This CDR3 has 12 residues. V was shortened by 3 bases and J by 9 bases, with 9 bases between the two germline ends. Per germline, CDR1 DFQATT and CDR2 SNEGSKA (reference sequence). CDR3 in amino acids: CSASDRTSPLHF. Written as DNA, the CDR3 is TGCAGTGCTAGTGACAGAACTTCACCCCTCCACTTT.

The CDR3 loop is CASSFNSRNTEAFF. As DNA, the CDR3 is TGTGCCAGCAGCTTCAACAGTCGGAACACTGAAGCTTTCTTT. The rearrangement links TRBV7-9 to TRBJ1-1; no clear D gene. The V end lost 3 bases, the J end lost 1 base, and 9 bases lay between the germline ends. From germline, CDR1 is SEHNR and CDR2 FQNEAQ (reference sequence). The CDR3 extends over 14 amino acids.

In its sample, this clone was seen once. This chain links TRBV15 with TRBJ1-2; weak D call: TRBD1 (5 bases). Trimming left V 1 base short and J 6 bases short, with 9 bases between. This CDR3 spans 13 amino acids. Germline-derived CDR1 and CDR2 are LNHNV and YYDKDF (reference sequence). The CDR3 sequence is CATSRGGTDGYTF. CDR3 nucleotides: TGTGCCACCAGCAGAGGGGGCACGGATGGCTACACCTTC.

J is TRBJ1-1 and V is TRBV28, with no clear D. The CDR3 is 14 amino acids. Germline loops: CDR1 MDHEN, CDR2 SYDVKM. The V end was cut by 4 bases, the J end by 5 bases, with 14 bases between. CDR3 sequence: CASSWEAEKTEAFF. In DNA form, the CDR3 reads TGTGCCAGCAGTTGGGAGGCCGAGAAGACTGAAGCTTTCTTT.

This clone has only one observation. This sequence joins TRBV18 and TRBJ2-1; 10 bases are shared with TRBD2. After removal of 5 bases from V and 2 bases from J, the junction contained 6 bases not matched to a gene. The CDR3 runs 16 residues. Per germline, CDR1 KGHSH and CDR2 LQKENI. Here the CDR3 reads CASSDTSGEAYNEQFF. The CDR3 bases are TGTGCCAGCTCAGATACTAGCGGGGAAGCCTACAATGAGCAGTTCTTC.

V gene TRBV18 combines with J gene TRBJ2-6; the D is unclear. The V gene's germline CDR1 is KGHSH and CDR2 LQKENI. Trimming took off 6 bases at V and 1 base at J, with 13 bases between the two ends. The CDR3 length is 16 residues. The CDR3 loop is CASSPDPGSGANVLTF. The CDR3 nucleotides read TGTGCCAGCTCTCCAGACCCCGGGTCTGGGGCCAACGTCCTGACTTTC.

This chain connects TRBV7-9 to TRBJ2-2; no definite D call. Germline V CDR1 and CDR2: SEHNR, FQNEAQ (reference sequence). The CDR3 loop spans 14 amino acids. Trimming pared 1 base from V and 5 bases from J, leaving 8 bases between. CDR3 protein: CASSLVPSTGELFF. In nucleotides, the CDR3 is TGTGCCAGCAGCTTAGTCCCCTCTACCGGGGAGCTGTTTTTT.

In its sample, this clone was seen once. This sequence joins TRBV4-1 and TRBJ1-1; D not certain. The CDR3 covers 13 residues. Germline V gene lookup returns CDR1 MGHRA and CDR2 YSYEKL. With 0 bases removed from V and 4 bases from J, the gap between germline ends came to 6 bases. CDR3 sequence (DNA): TGCGCCAGCAGCCAAGAGGTGGGCACTGAAGCTTTCTTT. Protein: CASSQEVGTEAFF.

The gene calls are TRBV28 and TRBJ2-7; 14 bases fit TRBD2. The V gene's germline CDR1 is MDHEN and CDR2 SYDVKM. The CDR3 is 17 residues long. V trimming: 5 bases; J trimming: 0 bases; junction bases outside the gene matches: 6. CDR3 nucleotide sequence: TGTGCCAGCAGTGATCCGGGACTAGCGGGGGACTCCTACGAGCAGTACTTC. This codes for CASSDPGLAGDSYEQYF.

On this clone: The same CDR3 also results from other DNA sequences found in this sample. The J gene is TRBJ1-5, the V gene TRBV2; 9 bases agree with TRBD1. The J segment lost 6 bases and the V segment lost 5 bases, leaving 5 bases of the junction unmatched. CDR3 length: 14 amino acids. Per the germline V gene, CDR1 is SNHLY and CDR2 is FYNNEI. The CDR3 bases are TGTGCCAGCAGTCAACAGGGGGCTGGTCAGCCCCAGCATTTT. Amino acids: CASSQQGAGQPQHF.